The rows below give T cell receptor beta chains drawn from one sample of a study of T cell responses to AZD1222 COVID-19 vaccine. Data came from immunoSEQ multiplex PCR; TCRdb stores just in-frame clones and leaves some out. The table shows about 150,000 clones, with around 86% occurring only once. The specimen comprised peripheral blood, sampled 28 days after the second AZD1222 dose. The source is an adult who received the AZD1222 COVID-19 vaccine. Both conserved end residues are part of each CDR3. A D gene is named only where the DNA matches it firmly. Clone size, where shown, is once, few, many, or a class for clones that have expanded.

J: TRBJ2-7
V: TRBV5-1
size: few
D: TRBD2
CDR3: CASSPGLAGAGEQYF
DNA: TGCGCCAGCAGCCCGGGACTAGCGGGAGCTGGCGAGCAGTACTTC

J: TRBJ1-5
V: TRBV19
size: -
D: -
CDR3: CASRRGTANQPQHF
DNA: TGTGCCAGTCGAAGGGGGACCGCTAATCAGCCCCAGCATTTT

J: TRBJ1-4
V: TRBV5-1
size: -
D: -
CDR3: CASSFSRGGEKLFF
DNA: TGCGCCAGCAGCTTTAGCAGGGGAGGTGAAAAACTGTTTTTT

J: TRBJ1-2
V: TRBV6-5
size: -
D: -
CDR3: CASSPTLGQPYGYTF
DNA: TGTGCCAGCAGCCCCACCCTCGGGCAGCCCTATGGCTACACCTTC

J: TRBJ1-1
V: TRBV10-3
size: -
D: -
CDR3: CAIRVTGNTEAFF
DNA: TGTGCCATCAGGGTGACAGGGAACACTGAAGCTTTCTTT

J: TRBJ1-5
V: TRBV6-2/TRBV6-3
size: -
D: -
CDR3: CASSDSGTSNQPQHF
DNA: TGTGCCAGCAGCGATTCAGGGACTAGCAATCAGCCCCAGCATTTT

J: TRBJ2-2
V: TRBV5-6
size: -
D: TRBD2
CDR3: CASSLSGRATGELFF
DNA: TGTGCCAGCAGCTTAAGCGGGAGGGCCACCGGGGAGCTGTTTTTT

J: TRBJ1-2
V: TRBV5-1
size: -
D: TRBD1
CDR3: CASSSGQGDGYTF
DNA: TGCGCCAGCAGCTCGGGACAGGGGGATGGCTACACCTTC

J: TRBJ2-3
V: TRBV3-1/TRBV3-2
size: -
D: TRBD2
CDR3: CASSQDGSGSPADTQYF
DNA: TGTGCCAGCAGCCAAGATGGTAGCGGGAGCCCCGCAGATACGCAGTATTTT

J: TRBJ1-4
V: TRBV27
size: -
D: TRBD1
CDR3: CASRSGQGGPNEKLFF
DNA: TGTGCCAGCAGATCCGGACAGGGGGGACCTAATGAAAAACTGTTTTTT

J: TRBJ2-6
V: TRBV3-1/TRBV3-2
size: -
D: -
CDR3: CASSQEWSGANVLTF
DNA: TGTGCCAGCAGCCAGGAATGGTCTGGGGCCAACGTCCTGACTTTC

J: TRBJ1-2
V: TRBV28
size: once
D: -
CDR3: CASSSDSSYGYTF
DNA: TGTGCCAGCAGTTCGGACAGCAGCTATGGCTACACCTTC

J: TRBJ2-1
V: TRBV11-3
size: few
D: -
CDR3: CASSLGSAKQFF
DNA: TGTGCCAGCAGCTTAGGATCAGCCAAGCAGTTCTTC

J: TRBJ2-7
V: TRBV11-2
size: -
D: -
CDR3: CASSLNSGGGSYEQYF
DNA: TGTGCCAGCAGCTTAAATAGTGGAGGGGGCAGTTACGAGCAGTACTTC

J: TRBJ2-2
V: TRBV6-1
size: -
D: -
CDR3: CASSEVGWGTGELFF
DNA: TGTGCCAGCAGTGAAGTAGGTTGGGGCACCGGGGAGCTGTTTTTT

J: TRBJ2-5
V: TRBV10-3
size: few
D: TRBD1
CDR3: CAISESQTGYIKTQYF
DNA: TGTGCCATCAGTGAGTCCCAGACAGGGTATATCAAGACCCAGTACTTC

J: TRBJ1-6
V: TRBV27
size: few
D: -
CDR3: CASSLSSGTPNSPLHF
DNA: TGTGCCAGCAGTTTATCCTCCGGGACGCCTAATTCACCCCTCCACTTT

J: TRBJ2-2
V: TRBV19
size: -
D: TRBD2
CDR3: CASSIGRRASGRTGELFF
DNA: TGTGCCAGTAGTATCGGGCGAAGGGCTAGCGGGAGAACCGGGGAGCTGTTTTTT

J: TRBJ2-7
V: TRBV29-1
size: -
D: -
CDR3: CSVEAGTVHYEQYF
DNA: TGCAGCGTTGAAGCCGGAACAGTACACTACGAGCAGTACTTC

J: TRBJ2-3
V: TRBV19
size: once
D: TRBD2
CDR3: CATTPRTSGRTDTQYF
DNA: TGTGCCACTACACCTAGGACTAGCGGGCGCACAGATACGCAGTATTTT

J: TRBJ1-1
V: TRBV6-2/TRBV6-3
size: -
D: -
CDR3: CASSYSGGQRNTEAFF
DNA: TGTGCCAGCAGTTACTCCGGGGGGCAAAGGAACACTGAAGCTTTCTTT

J: TRBJ2-3
V: TRBV19
size: -
D: TRBD1
CDR3: CASSIGQAVADTQYF
DNA: TGTGCCAGTAGTATCGGACAGGCTGTTGCAGATACGCAGTATTTT

J: TRBJ1-4
V: TRBV28
size: -
D: TRBD1
CDR3: CASSSGQPNEKLFF
DNA: TGTGCCAGCAGTTCGGGACAGCCTAATGAAAAACTGTTTTTT

J: TRBJ2-5
V: TRBV6-5
size: -
D: -
CDR3: CASSYSSLQETQYF
DNA: TGTGCCAGCAGTTACTCGTCCCTCCAAGAGACCCAGTACTTC

J: TRBJ1-3
V: TRBV28
size: -
D: TRBD1
CDR3: CASSRTGTGGFVSGNTIYF
DNA: TGTGCCAGCAGCCGTACCGGGACAGGGGGATTTGTATCTGGAAACACCATATATTTT

J: TRBJ1-4
V: TRBV7-8
size: -
D: -
CDR3: CASSLGVQGQNEKLFF
DNA: TGTGCCAGCAGCTTAGGGGTACAGGGACAAAATGAAAAACTGTTTTTT

J: TRBJ2-1
V: TRBV12-3/TRBV12-4
size: -
D: TRBD1
CDR3: CASRQGANEQFF
DNA: TGTGCCAGCAGACAGGGGGCCAATGAGCAGTTCTTC

J: TRBJ2-1
V: TRBV5-1
size: -
D: TRBD2
CDR3: CASSILAGDYNEQFF
DNA: TGCGCCAGCAGCATACTAGCGGGAGATTACAATGAGCAGTTCTTC

J: TRBJ2-1
V: TRBV4-3
size: -
D: -
CDR3: CASSQEAPYGNSYNEQFF
DNA: TGCGCCAGCAGCCAAGAAGCCCCCTATGGTAATTCCTACAATGAGCAGTTCTTC

J: TRBJ2-1
V: TRBV30
size: -
D: TRBD2
CDR3: CAWSVPGREDNEQFF
DNA: TGTGCCTGGAGTGTACCTGGGCGGGAGGACAATGAGCAGTTCTTC

J: TRBJ2-2
V: TRBV10-2
size: few
D: TRBD1
CDR3: CASRGGTGGVNTGELFF
DNA: TGCGCCAGCAGGGGCGGGACAGGGGGCGTGAACACCGGGGAGCTGTTTTTT

J: TRBJ2-1
V: TRBV5-1
size: -
D: TRBD1
CDR3: CASRNRDSIVDEQFF
DNA: TGCGCCAGCAGAAACCGGGACAGTATAGTCGATGAGCAGTTCTTC

J: TRBJ1-3
V: TRBV28
size: -
D: -
CDR3: CASSFTPTPGNTIYF
DNA: TGTGCCAGCAGTTTTACACCGACCCCAGGAAACACCATATATTTT

J: TRBJ1-2
V: TRBV7-2
size: few
D: -
CDR3: CASSSNRVGYTF
DNA: TGTGCCAGCAGCTCAAACAGGGTTGGCTACACCTTC

J: TRBJ2-3
V: TRBV7-3
size: -
D: -
CDR3: CASSSPGTGGTDTQYF
DNA: TGTGCCAGCAGCTCCCCAGGAACCGGTGGCACAGATACGCAGTATTTT

J: TRBJ1-1
V: TRBV28
size: -
D: TRBD1
CDR3: CASSQPTGKGAEAFF
DNA: TGTGCCAGCAGTCAACCGACAGGGAAAGGCGCTGAAGCTTTCTTT

J: TRBJ2-7
V: TRBV11-2
size: -
D: -
CDR3: CASSLTGVRYEQYF
DNA: TGTGCCAGCAGCTTGACGGGAGTACGTTACGAGCAGTACTTC

J: TRBJ1-2
V: TRBV6-1
size: -
D: -
CDR3: CASSEGPSYGYTF
DNA: TGTGCCAGCAGTGAAGGGCCGTCCTATGGCTACACCTTC

J: TRBJ1-6
V: TRBV3-1/TRBV3-2
size: -
D: TRBD1
CDR3: CASSQGQGARSYNSPLHF
DNA: TGTGCCAGCAGCCAAGGACAGGGGGCGCGCTCCTATAATTCACCCCTCCACTTT

J: TRBJ2-2
V: TRBV18
size: -
D: -
CDR3: CASSQGPDGELFF
DNA: TGTGCCAGCTCACAGGGCCCGGACGGGGAGCTGTTTTTT

J: TRBJ2-1
V: TRBV11-2
size: once
D: -
CDR3: CASILGQGVSSYNEQFF
DNA: TGTGCCAGCATTTTAGGTCAGGGCGTAAGCTCCTACAATGAGCAGTTCTTC

J: TRBJ2-7
V: TRBV2
size: -
D: -
CDR3: CASSGAYHTGEYF
DNA: TGTGCCAGCAGCGGGGCTTATCATACCGGGGAGTACTTC

J: TRBJ1-4
V: TRBV27
size: -
D: TRBD1
CDR3: CASSRKPLGQGIGGNEKLFF
DNA: TGTGCCAGCAGCCGGAAACCCCTTGGACAGGGGATTGGGGGTAATGAAAAACTGTTTTTT

J: TRBJ1-6
V: TRBV28
size: -
D: TRBD1
CDR3: CASSFPGQVHKSPLHF
DNA: TGTGCCAGCAGTTTTCCGGGACAGGTACACAAATCACCCCTCCACTTT

J: TRBJ2-1
V: TRBV11-1
size: -
D: -
CDR3: CASSLDLYNEQFF
DNA: TGTGCCAGCAGCTTGGACTTATACAATGAGCAGTTCTTC

J: TRBJ2-1
V: TRBV7-9
size: -
D: -
CDR3: CASSFSQGGEQFF
DNA: TGTGCCAGCAGCTTTTCACAGGGAGGTGAGCAGTTCTTC

J: TRBJ1-3
V: TRBV28
size: -
D: -
CDR3: CASSLWQSRSGNTIYF
DNA: TGTGCCAGCAGTTTATGGCAGTCGCGCTCTGGAAACACCATATATTTT

J: TRBJ2-7
V: TRBV30
size: -
D: TRBD2
CDR3: CAWSVFGREYEQYF
DNA: TGTGCCTGGAGTGTATTTGGGCGGGAGTACGAGCAGTACTTC

J: TRBJ1-2
V: TRBV2
size: -
D: -
CDR3: CASSETEDFDGYTF
DNA: TGTGCCAGCAGTGAGACGGAGGACTTCGATGGCTACACCTTC

J: TRBJ1-4
V: TRBV6-1
size: -
D: TRBD1
CDR3: CASSEGFGTDEKLFF
DNA: TGTGCCAGCAGTGAAGGGTTCGGGACAGATGAAAAACTGTTTTTT

J: TRBJ1-1
V: TRBV6-5
size: -
D: TRBD1
CDR3: CASRGTATRTEAFF
DNA: TGTGCCAGCAGGGGGACAGCCACAAGGACTGAAGCTTTCTTT

J: TRBJ2-7
V: TRBV7-8
size: -
D: -
CDR3: CASSSNRASYEQYF
DNA: TGTGCCAGCAGCTCTAACAGGGCTAGCTACGAGCAGTACTTC

J: TRBJ1-5
V: TRBV19
size: -
D: -
CDR3: CASTKGTGNQPQHF
DNA: TGTGCCAGTACTAAGGGGACCGGGAATCAGCCCCAGCATTTT

J: TRBJ2-3
V: TRBV11-2
size: -
D: -
CDR3: CASSPGVRGAVDTQYF
DNA: TGTGCCAGCAGCCCAGGGGTACGGGGGGCAGTAGATACGCAGTATTTT

J: TRBJ1-3
V: TRBV28
size: -
D: -
CDR3: CASSLGLRASSGNTIYF
DNA: TGTGCCAGCAGTCTTGGGCTCCGGGCGTCTTCTGGAAACACCATATATTTT

J: TRBJ2-3
V: TRBV11-3
size: -
D: -
CDR3: CASSPGTNTDTQYF
DNA: TGTGCCAGCAGCCCTGGGACAAACACAGATACGCAGTATTTT